The 20 T cell receptor beta chains listed next were all sequenced from one sample in a study of blood T cell repertoires in COVID-19. Sequenced by immunoSEQ multiplex PCR; TCRdb stores in-frame clones only, minus some. Altogether 250,000 to 300,000 clones are present, 70% to 90% being singletons, with the ten largest covering around 10%. The sequencing sample was made of peripheral blood. The receptors were sampled from a woman aged 70 to 79 with acute or convalescent COVID-19.

The rearrangement links TRBV27 to TRBJ2-7, with 7 bases that match TRBD2. Germline values: CDR1 MNHEY, CDR2 SMNVEV (reference sequence). This CDR3 has 15 residues. V lost 2 bases and J lost 2; bases outside the gene matches: 6. As DNA, the CDR3 is TGTGCCAGCAGTTTAGCGGCCAGCGGGGCCTACGAGCAGTACTTC. Protein product: CASSLAASGAYEQYF.

The rearrangement joins TRBV2 to TRBJ1-6; 7 nucleotides line up with TRBD1. Germline CDR1 is SNHLY and CDR2 is FYNNEI. Trimming took 6 bases from V and 9 from J; bases not matched to a gene: 2. The CDR3 is 12 amino acids. CDR3 residues: CASSGDSSPLHF. As DNA, the CDR3 is TGTGCCAGCAGCGGGGACAGTTCACCCCTCCACTTT.

The V and J genes are TRBV29-1 and TRBJ1-3; D is unresolved. The CDR3 runs to 14 residues. Germline V gene sequence: CDR1 SQVTM, CDR2 ANQGSEA. V was cut by 1 base and J by 2 bases, with 9 bases left in between. The CDR3 sequence: CSVEVSATGNTIYF. The CDR3 DNA is TGCAGCGTTGAAGTGAGTGCGACTGGAAACACCATATATTTT.

V and J are TRBV19 and TRBJ2-5; 8 bases fit TRBD2. CDR1 is LNHDA, CDR2 SQIVND, per germline (reference sequence). Trimming cost V 3 bases and J 7 bases; bases outside gene matches: 7. The CDR3 contains 14 residues. This CDR3 is CASSMSGGAGTQYF. The DNA of the CDR3 is TGTGCCAGTAGTATGTCGGGGGGGGCGGGGACCCAGTACTTC.

This clone was detected a few times. CDR3 in amino acids: CASSPSGGYNEQFF. The DNA of the CDR3 is TGCGCCAGCAGCCCCTCCGGGGGTTACAATGAGCAGTTCTTC. This chain uses TRBV10-2 with TRBJ2-1; D is perhaps TRBD2 (6 bases). The CDR3 is 14 residues long. V was shortened by 6 bases and J by 4 bases, with 13 bases between the two germline ends. Germline lookup yields CDR1 WSHSY and CDR2 SAAADI.

The J gene is TRBJ1-2, the V gene TRBV10-3, with 9 bases that match TRBD1. This CDR3 spans 14 amino acids. With 7 bases clipped from V and 8 bases from J, the junction kept 11 bases outside the gene matches. Per the germline V gene, CDR1 is ENHRY and CDR2 is SYGVKD. The CDR3 is CAINGAGQGGGYTF. The CDR3, as DNA: TGTGCCATCAACGGAGCGGGACAGGGAGGGGGCTACACCTTC.

V usage is TRBV11-2 and J usage is TRBJ2-5, with D perhaps matching TRBD2 (7 bases). CDR1 is SGHAT, CDR2 FQNNGV, per germline. V shed 5 bases and J shed 3 bases, with 13 bases lying between them. CDR3 length equals 14 residues. Here the CDR3 DNA reads TGTGCCAGCAGCGGTGGGGGGGCCGAAGAGACCCAGTACTTC. It encodes CASSGGGAEETQYF. Looking up the rest from reference TRBV11-2 and TRBJ2-5 gives the full variable domain: EAGVAQSPRYKIIEKRQSVAFWCNPISGHATLYWYQQILGQGPKLLIQFQNNGVVDDSQLPKDRFSAERLKGVDSTLKIQPAKLEDSAVYLCASSGGGAEETQYFGPGTRLLVL.

The V call is TRBV5-5, the J call TRBJ1-1; TRBD1 aligns across 8 bases. The germline gives CDR1 SGHKS, CDR2 YYEKEE (reference sequence). V lost 4 bases to trimming and J lost 4 bases; unmatched junction nucleotides: 9. This CDR3 spans 15 amino acids. CDR3 protein: CASSGVTGVGTEAFF. The CDR3 coding sequence is TGTGCCAGCAGCGGCGTGACAGGGGTAGGCACTGAAGCTTTCTTT.

This clone was seen more than once but under ten times. The chain combines TRBV2 with TRBJ2-7; possibly TRBD2 for D (7 bases). The length of the CDR3 is 13 residues. Germline CDR1 and CDR2: SNHLY and FYNNEI. V was pared by 11 bases and J by 6 bases, with 20 bases between. The CDR3 sequence: CAGRGHGAAEQYF. In DNA form, the CDR3 reads TGTGCCGGGAGGGGACACGGGGCGGCCGAGCAGTACTTC. Complete variable domain (other parts from reference TRBV2 and TRBJ2-7): EPEVTQTPSHQVTQMGQEVILRCVPISNHLYFYWYRQILGQKVEFLVSFYNNEISEKSEIFDDQFSVERPDGSNFTLKIRSTKLEDSAMYFCAGRGHGAAEQYFGPGTRLTVT.

The CDR3 sequence: CASIRWGGPPGEQFF. The CDR3 DNA reads TGTGCCAGCATCCGGTGGGGGGGTCCCCCAGGTGAGCAGTTCTTC. The V and J genes are TRBV5-6 and TRBJ2-1; 7 bases agree with TRBD2. Trimming took 6 bases from V and 9 from J; bases not matched to a gene: 15. Germline V gene data show CDR1 as SGHDT and CDR2 as YYEEEE. The CDR3 totals 15 residues.

The CDR3 nucleotides are TGTGCCAGCAGACCACCAGGGGCCAATGAAAAACTGTTTTTT. Translated: CASRPPGANEKLFF. This chain joins TRBV6-1 and TRBJ1-4; maybe TRBD1 (6 bases). The CDR3 has 14 residues. Trimming removed 6 bases at V and 5 bases at J, with 13 bases between. Germline CDR1 MNHNS, CDR2 SASEGT.

This clone was counted a single time. V is TRBV9 and J is TRBJ2-1; 11 positions match TRBD2. Germline V lookup: CDR1 SGDLS, CDR2 YYNGEE. V was pared by 3 bases and J by 4 bases, with 3 bases of the junction left unmatched. This CDR3 has 15 residues. CDR3 region: CASSERLAGYNEQFF. CDR3 bases: TGTGCCAGCAGCGAGAGACTAGCGGGGTACAATGAGCAGTTCTTC.

The rearrangement links TRBV11-3 to TRBJ2-1; 7 bases are a match to TRBD2. The CDR3 runs to 15 residues. Trimming at V came to 5 bases and at J to 4 bases, leaving 8 bases not matched to a gene. Looked up from germline, CDR1 is SGHNT and CDR2 is YENEEA. The CDR3 here is CASSLGTTPYNEQFF. The CDR3 DNA is TGTGCCAGCAGCCTCGGGACTACCCCATACAATGAGCAGTTCTTC.

Only a few counts were recorded for this clone. Other nucleotide sequences in the sample specify the same CDR3. V and J are TRBV5-1 and TRBJ2-1; weak D call: TRBD2 (6 bases). The V and J ends lost 0 bases and 8 bases respectively, with 15 bases between them. Germline CDR1 SGHRS, CDR2 YFSETQ. The CDR3 is 15 residues long. The CDR3 reads CASSLGGGGYDEQFF. CDR3 nucleotide sequence: TGCGCCAGCAGCTTGGGGGGTGGGGGGTATGATGAGCAGTTCTTC.

The genes are TRBV3-1 (or the pseudogene TRBV3-2) and TRBJ1-2, with 11 nucleotides matching TRBD1. Germline V gives CDR1 LGHDT, CDR2 YNNKEL (reference sequence). This CDR3 contains 16 residues. Trimming at V came to 5 bases and at J to 4 bases, leaving 9 bases not matched to a gene. The CDR3 reads CASSYGQGAESYGYTF. In DNA form, the CDR3 reads TGTGCCAGCAGCTATGGACAGGGGGCGGAGTCCTATGGCTACACCTTC.

A few counts support this clone. The chain couples TRBV29-1 to TRBJ1-1; 10 bases fit TRBD1. The CDR3 loop spans 15 amino acids. Germline CDR1 SQVTM, CDR2 ANQGSEA. Germline trimming cut 1 base from V and 6 bases from J; bases unmatched to any gene: 8. Here the CDR3 DNA reads TGCAGCGTTGAAGGTATCGAGACAGGGGGCCCTGAAGCTTTCTTT. Protein product: CSVEGIETGGPEAFF. The variable domain in full, with the rest retrieved from reference TRBV29-1 and TRBJ1-1, is SAVISQKPSRDICQRGTSLTIQCQVDSQVTMMFWYRQQPGQSLTLIATANQGSEATYESGFVIDKFPISRPNLTFSTLTVSNMSPEDSSIYLCSVEGIETGGPEAFFGQGTRLTVV.

The rearrangement links TRBV9 to TRBJ1-6; D is ambiguous. Germline V gene sequence: CDR1 SGDLS, CDR2 YYNGEE. There are 14 residues in the CDR3. Trimming cost V 2 bases and J 1 base, with 4 bases left between them. This CDR3 reads CASSVQSYNSPLHF. The CDR3 coding sequence is TGTGCCAGCAGCGTCCAGTCCTATAATTCACCCCTCCACTTT.

V is TRBV5-1 and J is TRBJ2-2, with 7 nucleotides matching TRBD2. The germline V gene encodes CDR1 SGHRS and CDR2 YFSETQ. This CDR3 has 15 residues. The V and J ends lost 1 base and 2 bases, in that order; junction bases with no gene match: 2. CDR3 DNA sequence: TGCGCCAGCAGCTTGAGCGGGGTTAACACCGGGGAGCTGTTTTTT. Residues: CASSLSGVNTGELFF.

This chain joins TRBV9 and TRBJ1-3; TRBD1 agrees at 7 bases. The V gene's germline CDR1 is SGDLS and CDR2 YYNGEE. V lost 3 bases to trimming and J lost 1 base; unmatched junction nucleotides: 10. The CDR3 spans 17 residues. CDR3 loop: CASSAMTGPSSGNTIYF. DNA of the CDR3: TGTGCCAGCAGCGCTATGACAGGGCCGAGTTCTGGAAACACCATATATTTT.

This chain joins TRBV9 and TRBJ1-4; 7 bases fit TRBD1. CDR3 length: 14 amino acids. Germline CDR1 is SGDLS and CDR2 is YYNGEE. Unmatched junction bases numbered 5, after V lost 4 bases and J lost 5 bases. The CDR3 sequence is CASSPGQQNEKLFF. The CDR3 nucleotides read TGTGCCAGCAGCCCGGGACAGCAGAATGAAAAACTGTTTTTT.